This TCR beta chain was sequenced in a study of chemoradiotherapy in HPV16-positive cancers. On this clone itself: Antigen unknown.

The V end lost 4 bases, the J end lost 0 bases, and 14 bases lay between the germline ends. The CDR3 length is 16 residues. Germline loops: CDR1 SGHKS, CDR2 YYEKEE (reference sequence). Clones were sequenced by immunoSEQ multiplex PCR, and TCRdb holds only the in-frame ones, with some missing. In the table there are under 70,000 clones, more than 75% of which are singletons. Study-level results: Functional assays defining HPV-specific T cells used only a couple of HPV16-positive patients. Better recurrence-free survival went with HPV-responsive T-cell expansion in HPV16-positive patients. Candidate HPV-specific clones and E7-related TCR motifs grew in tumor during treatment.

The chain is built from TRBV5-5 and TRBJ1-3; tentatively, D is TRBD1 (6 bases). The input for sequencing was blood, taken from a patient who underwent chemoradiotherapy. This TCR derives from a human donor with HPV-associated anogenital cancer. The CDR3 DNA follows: TGTGCCAGCAGCCCCGATCAGGGGCGCTCTGGAAACACCATATATTTT. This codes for CASSPDQGRSGNTIYF.